What follows is one TCR beta chain and its context. Antigen unknown. This record comes from a study of cytomegalovirus exposure and HLA in healthy donors. PCR used 60 Vbeta primers and 13 Jbeta primers. The repertoire was sequenced with immunoSEQ multiplex PCR; TCRdb's copy has only in-frame clones and lacks some. The sample gives approximately 74,000 clones, over 55% of which show up once; about 5.7% is in the top ten. Overall study findings and caveats: Looking again later, the authors saw that most CMV-associated TCR beta chains seemed HLA-restricted. An analysis done earlier found most TCR beta V segments productive about 90% or about 30% of the time. Rarity characterized most TCR sequences, yet some public TCRs appeared in many donors. Immune exposure information comprised only CMV serostatus.

The TCR was taken from a man aged 25 to 40 in good health and CMV-seropositive. Input material: PBMCs.

CDR3 nucleotide sequence: TGTGCCAGCAGCTTAGAATTCGCGGGGTACAATGAGCAGTTCTTC. As protein: CASSLEFAGYNEQFF. The gene calls are TRBV11-3 and TRBJ2-1; D is possibly TRBD2 (6 bases). Looked up from germline, CDR1 is SGHNT and CDR2 is YENEEA. There are 15 residues in the CDR3. Trimming cost V 0 bases and J 4 bases, with 10 bases left between them.